One T cell receptor (beta chain) is described in this entry. The record originates from a study of blood T cell repertoires in COVID-19. The wider study: Acute and convalescent COVID-19 samples came from the United States, Italy and Spain. T cells, B-cell-depleted T cells, or PBMCs supplied cDNA or gDNA.

V shed 6 bases, J shed 7 bases, and the junction held 6 bases outside the gene matches. CDR3 length equals 13 residues. Per the original data handling: Estimation of nucleated cell counts relied on the amplification of reference gene primers. Here immunoSEQ multiplex PCR was the method, and the copy in TCRdb shows in-frame clones only, minus some. Clone size and V and J calls were adopted from that table, with D and trimming inferred from the DNA. This sample has a few hundred thousand clones, with approximately 86% found just once. The source material was peripheral blood. The source is a man aged 18 to 30 with active or convalescent COVID-19. V is TRBV12-3 or TRBV12-4 and J is TRBJ1-5; TRBD1 aligns across 7 bases. The CDR3 DNA follows: TGTGCCAGCAGCACCCAAGGGGGCCAGCCCCAGCATTTT. Its translation: CASSTQGGQPQHF.